Presented here are 29 T cell receptor beta chains from one specimen sequenced in a study of regulatory T cells in long-lasting Graves disease (dated by TCRdb to about 2021). The sample's time point, from its label and the paper: newly diagnosed GD, antithyroid drugs for less than 3 months. RNA was extracted from PBMCs in TRIzol for both TCR sequencing and RNA sequencing. The library relied on multiplex PCR. Instrument used: Illumina HiSeq 4000. iRepertoire HTBI primers and Arm-PCR amplification of CDR3 regions were used to construct TCR beta libraries. TCRdb reworked the public reads: Q25 trimming with fastp, MiXCR clone assembly, productive beta chains retained. Identical CDR3 proteins give one entry, which carries the most common genes and DNA. The sample table records about 540,000 distinct CDR3 sequences; around an eighth of these occur just once. The leading ten clones occupy roughly 9.7% of the sample.

These data were likewise used in another study, on T cells in Graves' hyperthyroidism and ophthalmopathy.

Source: peripheral blood mononuclear cells (PBMCs), taken at new diagnosis, from a patient treated with antithyroid drugs. The receptors were sampled from a young man with Graves disease. Donor details come from another sample of the same person, matched by shared clones.

Many counts were recorded for this clonotype. The chain has TRBV28 and TRBJ1-2, with D possibly matching TRBD1 (5 bases). Germline CDR1 reads MDHEN; CDR2 reads SYDVKM. The CDR3 is 16 amino acids. Trimming stripped 3 bases from V and 0 bases from J, with 14 bases between. CDR3 amino acids: CASSLEGSLANYGYTF. The CDR3 nucleotides read TGTGCCAGCAGTTTGGAGGGGTCATTAGCTAACTATGGCTACACCTTC.

This clonotype was counted a few times. The chain is built from TRBV19 and TRBJ1-1; D gene uncertain. This CDR3 is built from 12 residues. Trimming took off 2 bases at V and 5 bases at J, with 6 bases between the two ends. CDR1 LNHDA and CDR2 SQIVND come from the germline V gene (reference sequence). CDR3 region: CASSIRRTEAFF. CDR3 nucleotides: TGTGCCAGTAGTATAAGGAGGACTGAAGCTTTCTTT.

There are many counts of this clonotype. V and J are TRBV7-2 and TRBJ2-1; TRBD2 is a possible D gene (7 bases). V was cut by 5 bases and J by 6 bases, with 17 bases left in between. From germline, CDR1 is SGHTA and CDR2 FQGNSA. The CDR3 loop spans 15 amino acids. CDR3 DNA sequence: TGTGCCAGCAGCCAGGACAGACTAGCCGTCAATGAGCAGTTCTTC. This gives the protein CASSQDRLAVNEQFF.

The table lists this clonotype with many counts. V gene TRBV29-1 combines with J gene TRBJ2-7; D gene uncertain. The V and J ends lost 6 bases and 2 bases respectively, with 17 bases between them. Germline V CDR1 and CDR2: SQVTM, ANQGSEA. CDR3 size: 14 residues. The CDR3 DNA is TGCAGCGTCGTGACTCCGACACGTGCCTACGAGCAGTACTTC. It translates to CSVVTPTRAYEQYF.

This clonotype has a handful of counts. The J gene is TRBJ2-3, the V gene TRBV6-1; D possibly corresponds to TRBD2 (6 bases). Per the germline V gene, CDR1 is MNHNS and CDR2 is SASEGT. The CDR3 is 12 amino acids. Trimming took 4 bases from V and 9 from J, leaving 11 bases between them. The CDR3 loop reads CASSATSSTQYF. The CDR3 bases are TGTGCCAGCAGTGCTACTAGCTCGACGCAGTATTTT.

This clonotype was detected ten times or more. For the CDR3, the DNA is TGTGCCACGGAGGGGGCAGGAAGGCAGCCCCAGCATTTT. It encodes CATEGAGRQPQHF. The chain employs TRBV19 and TRBJ1-5, with 7 positions matching TRBD1. Germline trimming cut 10 bases from V and 7 bases from J; bases unmatched to any gene: 10. The CDR3 contains 13 residues. The V gene's germline CDR1 is LNHDA and CDR2 SQIVND (reference sequence).

This clonotype was counted a few times. The chain combines TRBV20-1 with TRBJ2-1; no definite D call. V was clipped by 1 base and J by 7 bases, with 8 bases between them. Germline CDR1 and CDR2: DFQATT and SNEGSKA (reference sequence). The CDR3 sequence is 12 residues long. DNA of the CDR3: TGCAGTGCTAGAGGGCCTCGAAATGAGCAGTTCTTC. This sequence encodes CSARGPRNEQFF.

This chain connects TRBV6-1 to TRBJ1-5, with 8 nucleotides matching TRBD1. The CDR3 extends over 15 amino acids. Germline V lookup: CDR1 MNHNS, CDR2 SASEGT. Trimming removed 3 bases from V and 2 bases from J; junction bases left unmatched: 3. The CDR3 sequence: CASSDRGLGNQPQHF. The CDR3 nucleotides are TGTGCCAGCAGTGACAGGGGGCTTGGCAATCAGCCCCAGCATTTT.

The rearrangement uses TRBV18 and TRBJ2-7; TRBD1 aligns across 9 bases. V was clipped by 4 bases and J by 3 bases; unmatched bases: 4. The CDR3 contains 14 residues. The germline gives CDR1 KGHSH, CDR2 LQKENI. The CDR3 sequence is CASSRRTGDYEQYF. The CDR3 DNA reads as TGTGCCAGCTCACGACGGACAGGGGACTACGAGCAGTACTTC.

This clonotype was detected only a few times. The genes are TRBV4-1 and TRBJ2-3; D uncertain. From germline, CDR1 is MGHRA and CDR2 YSYEKL. This CDR3 comprises 17 residues. Trimming pared 5 bases from V and 4 bases from J, leaving 22 bases between. The CDR3 spells CASSAPLIREAADTQYF. The CDR3 nucleotides are TGCGCCAGCAGCGCCCCCTTGATTAGAGAGGCAGCAGATACGCAGTATTTT.

This clonotype has a handful of counts. The J gene is TRBJ1-2, the V gene TRBV24-1; unclear D gene. The V end lost 4 bases, the J end lost 5 bases, and 7 bases lay between the germline ends. Germline V gene lookup returns CDR1 KGHDR and CDR2 SFDVKD. This CDR3 has 12 amino acids. The CDR3 DNA sequence: TGTGCCACCAGTGACGCGGGTTATGGCTACACCTTC. As protein: CATSDAGYGYTF.

This clonotype showed up many times. The gene calls are TRBV6-1 and TRBJ2-5; D possibly corresponds to TRBD2 (6 bases). V was pared by 5 bases and J by 5 bases, with 24 bases between. This CDR3 contains 17 residues. Germline loops: CDR1 MNHNS, CDR2 SASEGT. The CDR3 DNA sequence: TGTGCCAGCAGTACTCGGCCGGCGCGGGGCCTATGGGAGACCCAGTACTTC. Its protein is CASSTRPARGLWETQYF.

This chain links TRBV3-1 with TRBJ2-1, with D unresolved. V was cut by 4 bases and J by 9 bases, with 16 bases left in between. There are 14 residues in the CDR3. Germline CDR1 and CDR2: LGHDT and YNNKEL (reference sequence). CDR3 sequence reads: CASSPPYGTTEQFF. In nucleotides, the CDR3 is TGTGCCAGCAGCCCCCCGTATGGTACCACTGAGCAGTTCTTC.

This clonotype was seen at least ten times. This chain's CDR3 is CASSLDRLGGNYGYTF. DNA of the CDR3: TGTGCCAGCAGTTTAGATCGGCTAGGCGGGAACTATGGCTACACCTTC. The rearrangement joins TRBV27 to TRBJ1-2, with unresolved D. Germline CDR1 MNHEY, CDR2 SMNVEV (reference sequence). Trimming shortened V by 2 bases and J by 2 bases, and 15 bases separated the two germline ends. CDR3 size: 16 residues.

This clonotype was found a few times. The chain carries TRBV27 and TRBJ1-1, with 7 bases identical to TRBD1. Germline trimming cut 0 bases from V and 5 bases from J; bases unmatched to any gene: 9. There are 16 residues in the CDR3. Germline V gene sequence: CDR1 MNHEY, CDR2 SMNVEV (reference sequence). The DNA for the CDR3 is TGTGCCAGCAGTTTATCGCCAGGGGGAGGGTATACTGAAGCTTTCTTT. Translated: CASSLSPGGGYTEAFF.

This clonotype was found many times. The chain has TRBV7-2 and TRBJ1-1, with D possibly matching TRBD1 (5 bases). Germline CDR1 is SGHTA and CDR2 is FQGNSA. V was trimmed by 1 base and J by 1 base, leaving 19 bases between them. The CDR3 contains 18 residues. The CDR3 region is CASSLEWGDYTGNTEAFF. CDR3 nucleotide sequence: TGTGCCAGCAGCTTAGAATGGGGCGACTACACCGGGAACACTGAAGCTTTCTTT.

In this sample, this clonotype turned up many times. The rearrangement joins TRBV11-2 to TRBJ2-1; perhaps TRBD2 as D (6 bases). The CDR3 has 15 amino acids. Trimming shortened V by 1 base and J by 7 bases, and 14 bases separated the two germline ends. The germline V gene encodes CDR1 SGHAT and CDR2 FQNNGV. The CDR3 loop is CASSLGYGSGNEQFF. The DNA for the CDR3 is TGTGCCAGCAGCTTAGGATACGGGAGCGGGAATGAGCAGTTCTTC.

As for this clonotype: Since a much larger clone is just one base distant, this may be a read error. This rearrangement joins TRBV3-1 to TRBJ1-5, with a tentative D call TRBD1 (6 bases). The germline gives CDR1 LGHDT, CDR2 YNNKEL (reference sequence). V was cut by 5 bases and J by 9 bases, with 17 bases left in between. This CDR3 is 14 amino acids long. CDR3 amino acids: CASSTPGDVGPQHF. Written as DNA, the CDR3 is TGTGCCAGCAGCACACCAGGGGATGTTGGGCCCCAGCATTTT.

J is TRBJ2-2 and V is TRBV25-1, with 10 bases lining up with TRBD1. In germline, CDR1 is MGHDK, CDR2 SYGVNS. Trimming cost V 10 bases and J 4 bases; bases outside gene matches: 6. The CDR3 contains 14 residues. CDR3 protein: CATRDRGSTGELFF. As DNA, the CDR3 is TGTGCCACCCGGGACAGGGGAAGCACCGGGGAGCTGTTTTTT.

The table lists this clonotype with a few counts. The chain uses TRBV4-1 and TRBJ2-3; TRBD2 agrees at 10 bases. With 3 bases clipped from V and 5 bases from J, the junction kept 8 bases outside the gene matches. The V gene's germline CDR1 is MGHRA and CDR2 YSYEKL. This CDR3 spans 16 amino acids. In DNA form, the CDR3 reads TGCGCCAGCAGCCACCCTAGCGGGAGTTTAAGAGATACGCAGTATTTT. It translates to CASSHPSGSLRDTQYF.

This clonotype has more than one count but fewer than ten. The chain employs TRBV6-2 or TRBV6-3 and TRBJ1-2, with D hard to call. Between the trimmed V and J ends, which lost 0 bases and 3 bases, there was a span of 11 bases. This CDR3 comprises 15 residues. Germline loops: CDR1 MNHEY, CDR2 SVGEGT. CDR3 residues: CASSYSKPGYYGYTF. CDR3 in DNA: TGTGCCAGCAGTTACTCGAAGCCGGGCTACTATGGCTACACCTTC.

Ten or more counts support this clonotype. The V and J genes are TRBV29-1 and TRBJ2-5, with a weak D call TRBD1 (6 bases). The CDR3 runs 14 residues. Deletions cut 3 bases from V and 4 bases from J, with 15 bases between. CDR1 SQVTM and CDR2 ANQGSEA come from the germline V gene. CDR3 in DNA: TGCAGCGTTGAGGACAGCGGTGGAGGAGAGACCCAGTACTTC. It translates to CSVEDSGGGETQYF.

Ten or more counts support this clonotype. The chain combines TRBV6-5 with TRBJ1-2; 7 bases line up with TRBD1. The CDR3 extends over 16 amino acids. Trimming at V came to 0 bases and at J to 4 bases, leaving 8 bases not matched to a gene. Germline CDR1 MNHEY, CDR2 SVGAGI. In nucleotides, the CDR3 is TGTGCCAGCAGTTACTCGCGGCCAGGGGGAGGCTATGGCTACACCTTC. Translation gives CASSYSRPGGGYGYTF.

This clonotype was seen many times. The junction shows a germline mismatch at one end, possibly a read error. The chain couples TRBV6-1 to TRBJ2-3; 8 bases match TRBD2. The CDR3 is 12 amino acids. Germline V lookup: CDR1 MNHNS, CDR2 SASEGT. As DNA, the CDR3 is TGTGCCAGCAGTGTAACCGGGACTAGATCGTACTTC. Its protein is CASSVTGTRSYF.

This clonotype has ten or more counts. Germline and junction disagree at one end, which may indicate a read error. The chain carries TRBV10-2 and TRBJ1-5; D is perhaps TRBD1 (6 bases). CDR1 is WSHSY and CDR2 is SAAADI in the germline V gene. This CDR3 has 15 amino acids. CDR3 sequence (DNA): TGTGCCAGCAGCGGGCGAGGGACACGCAATCAGCCCCAGCATTTT. Protein product: CASSGRGTRNQPQHF.

CDR3 in DNA: TGCGCCAGCACGGGGACTGGGGCCAACGTCCTGACTTTC. Residues: CASTGTGANVLTF. The chain joins TRBV10-2 to TRBJ2-6; TRBD2 might be the D (5 bases). This CDR3 has 13 amino acids. Trimming pared 7 bases from V and 2 bases from J, leaving 6 bases between. Germline V lookup: CDR1 WSHSY, CDR2 SAAADI.

This clonotype was observed many times. The genes are TRBV12-3 or TRBV12-4 and TRBJ2-2; 7 bases are a match to TRBD2. V was pared by 6 bases and J by 1 base, with 5 bases of the junction left unmatched. The CDR3 has 15 amino acids. The CDR3 sequence: CASRFGGVNTGELFF. As DNA, the CDR3 is TGTGCCAGCAGGTTTGGGGGGGTGAACACCGGGGAGCTGTTTTTT.

This clonotype has ten or more counts. This chain uses TRBV20-1 with TRBJ2-2; D call uncertain. The CDR3 spans 12 residues. V was shortened by 4 bases and J by 4 bases, with 7 bases between the two germline ends. Germline V lookup: CDR1 DFQATT, CDR2 SNEGSKA (reference sequence). CDR3: CSANRGTGELFF. The DNA for the CDR3 is TGCAGTGCTAACCGAGGCACCGGGGAGCTGTTTTTT.

As concerns this clonotype: It may be a read error: a sequence one base away is much more abundant. The chain links TRBV7-8 to TRBJ1-4, with a weak D call TRBD1 (5 bases). The CDR3 consists of 15 residues. V lost 3 bases and J 3 bases, leaving 11 bases between the germline ends. Germline V gives CDR1 SGHVS, CDR2 FQNEAQ. Here the CDR3 DNA reads TGTGCCAGCAGCTTCAAGGAGACAGCTAATGAAAAACTGTTTTTT. This codes for CASSFKETANEKLFF.